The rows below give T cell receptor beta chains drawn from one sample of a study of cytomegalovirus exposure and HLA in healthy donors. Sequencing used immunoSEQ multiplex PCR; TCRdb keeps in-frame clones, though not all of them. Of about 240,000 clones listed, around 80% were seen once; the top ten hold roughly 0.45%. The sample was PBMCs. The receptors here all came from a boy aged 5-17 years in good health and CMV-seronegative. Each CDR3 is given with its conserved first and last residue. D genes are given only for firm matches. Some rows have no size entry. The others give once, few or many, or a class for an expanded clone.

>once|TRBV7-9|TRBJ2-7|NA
CASSLEGPEQYF
TGTGCCAGCAGCTTAGAGGGGCCCGAGCAGTACTTC
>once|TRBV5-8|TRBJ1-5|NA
CASSFRSNQPQHF
TGTGCCAGCAGCTTTCGGAGCAATCAGCCCCAGCATTTT
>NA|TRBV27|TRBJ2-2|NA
CASSLLGTGELFF
TGTGCCAGCAGTTTACTCGGGACCGGGGAGCTGTTTTTT
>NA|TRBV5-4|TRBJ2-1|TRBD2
CATQGASGRVWDNEQFF
TGTGCCACCCAGGGGGCTAGCGGGAGGGTCTGGGACAATGAGCAGTTCTTC
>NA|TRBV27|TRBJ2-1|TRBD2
CASTFGAGAIQGEQFF
TGTGCCAGCACGTTTGGGGCGGGAGCAATCCAGGGTGAGCAGTTCTTC
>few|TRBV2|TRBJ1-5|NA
CASSKLSPGSLFSNQPQHF
TGTGCCAGCAGTAAACTTAGCCCAGGGTCTCTATTTAGCAATCAGCCCCAGCATTTT
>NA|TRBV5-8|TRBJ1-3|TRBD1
CASSFDRGVGNTIYF
TGTGCCAGCAGCTTTGACAGGGGTGTTGGAAACACCATATATTTT
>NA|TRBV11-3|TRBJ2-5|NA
CASSLDGFQETQYF
TGTGCCAGCAGCTTAGACGGGTTCCAAGAGACCCAGTACTTC
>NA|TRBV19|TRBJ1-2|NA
CASRRQTPNYGYTF
TGTGCCAGTAGAAGACAGACCCCTAACTATGGCTACACCTTC
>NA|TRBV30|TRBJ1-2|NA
CAWSGTHGYTF
TGTGCCTGGAGTGGCACTCATGGCTACACCTTC
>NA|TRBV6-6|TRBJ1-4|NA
CASSRRGFNEKLFF
TGTGCCAGCAGTCGCAGGGGATTTAATGAAAAACTGTTTTTT
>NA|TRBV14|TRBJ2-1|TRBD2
CASSFGAGDVHNEQFF
TGTGCCAGCAGCTTTGGAGCGGGAGACGTCCACAATGAGCAGTTCTTC
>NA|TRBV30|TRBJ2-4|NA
CAWSVARKSGVQYF
TGTGCCTGGAGTGTAGCTCGGAAATCCGGGGTTCAGTACTTC
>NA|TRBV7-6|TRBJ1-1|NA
CASSLNPSEYTEAFF
TGTGCCAGCAGCTTAAACCCAAGCGAATACACTGAAGCTTTCTTT
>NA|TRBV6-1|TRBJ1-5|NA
CASSQAGGSNQPQHF
TGTGCCAGCAGTCAGGCCGGGGGGAGCAATCAGCCCCAGCATTTT
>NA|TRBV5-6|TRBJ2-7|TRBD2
CASSLPGGREEQYF
TGTGCCAGCAGCTTGCCGGGAGGTCGCGAGGAGCAGTACTTC
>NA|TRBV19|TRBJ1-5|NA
CASSAALAYSNQPQHF
TGTGCCAGTAGCGCGGCCCTCGCTTATAGCAATCAGCCCCAGCATTTT
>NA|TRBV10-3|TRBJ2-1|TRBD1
CAIAWDRKFNEQFF
TGTGCCATCGCCTGGGACAGGAAGTTCAATGAGCAGTTCTTC
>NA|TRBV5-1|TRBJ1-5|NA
CASSRRGNRDFSNQPQHF
TGCGCCAGCAGCCGGCGGGGGAACAGGGACTTTAGCAATCAGCCCCAGCATTTT
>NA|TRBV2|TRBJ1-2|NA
CASSDFLYGYTF
TGTGCCAGCAGTGATTTCCTCTATGGCTACACCTTC
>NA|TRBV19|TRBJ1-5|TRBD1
CASSTTGGRQPQHF
TGTGCCAGTAGTACCACAGGGGGTAGGCAGCCCCAGCATTTT
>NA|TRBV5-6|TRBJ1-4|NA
CASSPLDSYHEKLFF
TGTGCCAGCAGCCCCTTGGACAGCTACCATGAAAAACTGTTTTTT
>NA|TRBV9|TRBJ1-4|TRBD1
CASSATGAVATNEKLFF
TGTGCCAGCAGCGCGACAGGGGCGGTAGCAACTAATGAAAAACTGTTTTTT
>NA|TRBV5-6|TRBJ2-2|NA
CASSLELTGELFF
TGTGCCAGCAGCTTGGAGCTCACCGGGGAGCTGTTTTTT
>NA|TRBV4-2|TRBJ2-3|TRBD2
CASSVWTSGGADTQYF
TGTGCCAGCAGCGTATGGACTAGCGGGGGGGCAGATACGCAGTATTTT
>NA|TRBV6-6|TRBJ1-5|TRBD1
CASSYSTGWNQPQHF
TGTGCCAGCAGTTACTCGACAGGGTGGAATCAGCCCCAGCATTTT